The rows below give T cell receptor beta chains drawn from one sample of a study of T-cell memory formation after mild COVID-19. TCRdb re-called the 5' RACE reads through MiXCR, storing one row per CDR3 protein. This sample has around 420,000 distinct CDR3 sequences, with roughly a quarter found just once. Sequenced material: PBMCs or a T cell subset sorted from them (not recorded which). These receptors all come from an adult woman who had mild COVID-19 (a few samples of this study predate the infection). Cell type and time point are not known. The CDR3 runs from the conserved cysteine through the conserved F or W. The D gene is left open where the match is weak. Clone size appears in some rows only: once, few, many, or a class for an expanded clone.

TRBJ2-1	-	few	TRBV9	CASSARSRAWEQFF	TGTGCCAGCAGCGCCCGATCTCGGGCTTGGGAGCAGTTCTTC
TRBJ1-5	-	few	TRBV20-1	CSARDGQPQHF	TGCAGTGCTAGAGACGGCCAGCCCCAGCATTTT
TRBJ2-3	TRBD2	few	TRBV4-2	CASSQDRFPSGGANTQYF	TGTGCCAGCAGCCAAGATCGATTCCCTAGCGGGGGGGCCAATACGCAGTATTTT
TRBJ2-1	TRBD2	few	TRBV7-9	CASSLVVASGYNEQFF	TGTGCCAGCAGCTTAGTCGTGGCTAGCGGATACAATGAGCAGTTCTTC
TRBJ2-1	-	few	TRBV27	CASSSGSNEQFF	TGTGCCAGCAGCTCCGGGAGCAATGAGCAGTTCTTC
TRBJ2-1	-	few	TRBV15	CATSRSTGRSSYNEQFF	TGTGCCACCAGCAGATCAACGGGGAGAAGCTCCTACAATGAGCAGTTCTTC
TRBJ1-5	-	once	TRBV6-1	CASQAGPQAVAQHF	TGTGCCAGCCAAGCGGGACCACAGGCAGTAGCCCAGCATTTT
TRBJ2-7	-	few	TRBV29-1	CSPPANSPYEQYF	TGCAGCCCACCCGCGAACTCTCCCTACGAGCAGTACTTC
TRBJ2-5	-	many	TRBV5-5	CASSSSTGSLRETQYF	TGTGCCAGCAGCTCGTCTACAGGGTCCTTGCGAGAGACCCAGTACTTC
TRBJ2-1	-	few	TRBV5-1	CASSLVVQNEQFF	TGCGCCAGCAGCTTGGTCGTCCAAAATGAGCAGTTCTTC
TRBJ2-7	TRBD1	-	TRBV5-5	CASSETGTGVYEQYF	TGTGCCAGCAGCGAGACCGGGACAGGGGTCTACGAGCAGTACTTC
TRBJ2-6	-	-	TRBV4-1	CASSPSTGGGANVLTF	TGCGCCAGCAGCCCATCGACAGGAGGTGGGGCCAACGTCCTGACTTTC
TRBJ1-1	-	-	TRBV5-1	CASSLLQMNTEAFF	TGCGCCAGCAGCTTGCTACAGATGAACACTGAAGCTTTCTTT
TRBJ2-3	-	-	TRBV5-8	CASSYGGGPGITDTQYF	TGTGCCAGCAGCTACGGTGGGGGGCCCGGGATAACAGATACGCAGTATTTT
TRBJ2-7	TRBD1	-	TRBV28	CASSPPTYYRGIIYEQYF	TGTGCCAGCAGTCCCCCAACCTACTACAGGGGAATCATCTACGAGCAGTACTTC
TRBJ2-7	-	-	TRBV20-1	CSARFGQSAYEQYF	TGCAGTGCTAGGTTCGGACAGAGCGCCTACGAGCAGTACTTC
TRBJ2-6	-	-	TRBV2	CASSERGRRANVLTF	TGTGCCAGCAGTGAGAGAGGCAGACGGGCCAACGTCCTGACTTTC
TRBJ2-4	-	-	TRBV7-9	CASSLQEAENIQYF	TGTGCCAGCAGCCTCCAGGAGGCGGAAAACATTCAGTACTTC
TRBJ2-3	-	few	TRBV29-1	CSVILAGTVTDTQYF	TGCAGCGTTATTCTCGCGGGGACTGTCACAGATACGCAGTATTTT
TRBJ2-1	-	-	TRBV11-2	CASSSLDSIEQFF	TGTGCCAGCAGCTCTCTCGACTCGATCGAGCAGTTCTTC
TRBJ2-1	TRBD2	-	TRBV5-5	CASSLATGGGNEQFF	TGTGCCAGCAGCTTGGCAACGGGAGGTGGCAATGAGCAGTTCTTC
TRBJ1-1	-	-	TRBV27	CASSLSVGTEAFF	TGTGCCAGCAGTTTATCGGTGGGCACTGAAGCTTTCTTT
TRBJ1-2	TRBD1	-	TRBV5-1	CASSYRDRVYGYTF	TGCGCCAGCAGCTACCGGGACAGGGTCTATGGCTACACCTTC
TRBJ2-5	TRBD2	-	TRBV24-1	CATSDPAGAETQYF	TGTGCCACCAGTGATCCCGCGGGAGCAGAGACCCAGTACTTC
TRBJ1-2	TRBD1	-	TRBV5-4	CASRPQGAGYGYTF	TGTGCCAGCAGGCCACAGGGGGCGGGCTATGGCTACACCTTC
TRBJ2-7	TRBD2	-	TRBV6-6	CASSLGTSGRYEQYF	TGTGCCAGCAGCCTCGGGACTAGCGGGAGGTACGAGCAGTACTTC
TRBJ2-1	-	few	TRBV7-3	CASSPRVARPDNEQFF	TGTGCCAGCAGCCCTCGGGTGGCTAGGCCAGACAATGAGCAGTTCTTC
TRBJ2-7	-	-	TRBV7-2	CASSLGGWEQYF	TGTGCCAGCAGCTTAGGCGGATGGGAGCAGTACTTC
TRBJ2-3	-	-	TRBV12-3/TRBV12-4	CASSPVGWGALGGGADGTDTQYF	TGTGCCAGCAGCCCCGTTGGCTGGGGGGCCCTGGGGGGCGGGGCTGATGGCACAGATACGCAGTATTTT
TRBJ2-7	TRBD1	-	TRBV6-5	CASSYRGLEYEQYF	TGTGCCAGCAGCTACAGGGGGCTTGAGTACGAGCAGTACTTC
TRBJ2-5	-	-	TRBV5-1	CASSLDRTQYF	TGCGCCAGCAGCTTGGATAGGACCCAGTACTTC
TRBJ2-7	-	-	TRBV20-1	CSAMGPAYEQYF	TGCAGTGCCATGGGACCAGCCTACGAGCAGTACTTC
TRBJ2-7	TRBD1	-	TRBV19	CASSRNRDRLKADEQYF	TGTGCCAGTAGTAGGAATAGGGACAGACTGAAAGCCGACGAGCAGTACTTC
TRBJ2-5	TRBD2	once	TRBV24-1	CATSDPIAGEETQYF	TGTGCCACCAGTGATCCTATAGCGGGGGAAGAGACCCAGTACTTC
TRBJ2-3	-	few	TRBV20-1	CSATHTRRWTDTQYF	TGCAGTGCTACCCACACTAGGAGATGGACAGATACGCAGTATTTT
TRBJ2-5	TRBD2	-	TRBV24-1	CATSEGLAGGLETQYF	TGTGCCACCAGTGAAGGACTAGCGGGAGGGCTGGAGACCCAGTACTTC
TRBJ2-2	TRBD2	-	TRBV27	CASRGLAGTGELFF	TGTGCCAGCAGGGGACTAGCGGGGACCGGGGAGCTGTTTTTT
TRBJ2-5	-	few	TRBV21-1	CASSKESQDQETQYF	TGTGCCAGCAGCAAAGAGTCGCAGGACCAAGAGACCCAGTACTTC
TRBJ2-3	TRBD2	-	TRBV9	CASRQWTSGSYGSCCSTDTQYF	TGTGCCAGCAGACAGTGGACTAGCGGGAGCTATGGGTCCTGCTGTAGCACAGATACGCAGTATTTT
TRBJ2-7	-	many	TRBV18	CASSPSSYEQYF	TGTGCCAGCAGCCCTAGTTCCTACGAGCAGTACTTC
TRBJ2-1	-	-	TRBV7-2	CASRRLSGSYNEQFF	TGTGCCAGCAGGCGCCTTAGCGGTTCCTACAATGAGCAGTTCTTC
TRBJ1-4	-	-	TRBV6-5	CASKEGFGEKLFF	TGTGCCAGCAAGGAGGGGTTCGGAGAAAAACTGTTTTTT
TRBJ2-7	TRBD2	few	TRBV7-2	CASSRMGTSDEQYF	TGTGCCAGCAGCCGAATGGGGACTAGCGACGAGCAGTACTTC
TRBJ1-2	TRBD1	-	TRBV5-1	CASSLEGTGSLGGYTF	TGCGCCAGCAGCTTGGAGGGGACAGGTTCTTTGGGTGGCTACACCTTC
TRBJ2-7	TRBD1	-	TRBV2	CASTDRYEQYF	TGTGCCAGCACGGACAGGTACGAGCAGTACTTC
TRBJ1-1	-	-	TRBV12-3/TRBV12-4	CASSPPPRATEAFF	TGTGCCAGCAGCCCCCCTCCGAGGGCCACTGAAGCTTTCTTT
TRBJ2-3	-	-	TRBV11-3	CASAELSTDTQYF	TGTGCCAGCGCAGAACTGAGCACAGATACGCAGTATTTT
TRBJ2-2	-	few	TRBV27	CASSLATGQNTGELFF	TGTGCCAGCAGTTTAGCAACGGGGCAGAACACCGGGGAGCTGTTTTTT
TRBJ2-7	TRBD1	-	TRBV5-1	CASSLVPSGQFTYEQYF	TGCGCCAGCAGCTTGGTTCCCTCGGGACAGTTTACCTACGAGCAGTACTTC
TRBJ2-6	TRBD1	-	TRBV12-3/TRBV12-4	CASNAIGQGASGANVLTF	TGTGCCAGCAACGCGATCGGACAGGGGGCGTCTGGGGCCAACGTCCTGACTTTC
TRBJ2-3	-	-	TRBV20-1	CSAREGSDTQYF	TGCAGTGCTAGAGAGGGGAGTGATACGCAGTATTTT
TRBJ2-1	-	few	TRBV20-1	CSASIGADNNEQFF	TGCAGTGCCTCCATTGGGGCAGACAACAATGAGCAGTTCTTC
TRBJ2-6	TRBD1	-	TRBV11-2	CASSLATGGSGANVLTF	TGTGCCAGCAGCTTAGCCACAGGGGGGTCTGGGGCCAACGTCCTGACTTTC
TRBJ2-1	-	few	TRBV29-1	CAMAPYNEQFF	TGCGCGATGGCCCCCTACAATGAGCAGTTCTTC